Presented here are 31 T cell receptor beta chains from one specimen sequenced in a study of blood T cell repertoires in COVID-19. Measured with immunoSEQ multiplex PCR; TCRdb has only the in-frame clones, and not every one. The sample gives around 250,000 clones, more than 65% of which show up once; roughly 3.1% is in the top ten. Sequenced material: peripheral blood. Every receptor here comes from a woman in her late teens or twenties with acute or convalescent COVID-19.

This clone has more than one count but fewer than ten. The rearrangement uses TRBV6-2 or TRBV6-3 and TRBJ1-5; the match to TRBD1 covers 10 bases. Germline-derived CDR1 and CDR2 are MNHEY and SVGEGT. V lost 6 bases and J lost 6; bases outside the gene matches: 8. This CDR3 spans 15 amino acids. The DNA of the CDR3 is TGTGCCAGCAGCCTCGGACAGGGGGTATCTCAGCCCCAGCATTTT. Its translation is CASSLGQGVSQPQHF.

The chain is built from TRBV28 and TRBJ1-5; TRBD1 is a possible D gene (6 bases). Germline values: CDR1 MDHEN, CDR2 SYDVKM. The CDR3 has 17 amino acids. V dropped 2 bases and J dropped 1 base, with 15 bases sitting between them. CDR3 residues: CASSLMTGGGSNQPQHF. The CDR3 bases are TGTGCCAGCAGTTTAATGACAGGTGGAGGAAGCAATCAGCCCCAGCATTTT.

The chain combines TRBV5-6 with TRBJ1-3; no clear D. The CDR3 spans 17 residues. The V end lost 4 bases, the J end lost 0 bases, and 17 bases lay between the germline ends. CDR1 and CDR2 from the germline V gene are SGHDT and YYEEEE. The CDR3 spells CASSGPPDTRSGNTIYF. CDR3 DNA sequence: TGTGCCAGCAGCGGGCCCCCCGACACGCGCTCTGGAAACACCATATATTTT.

The chain carries TRBV13 and TRBJ2-2; 7 positions match TRBD1. V was clipped by 5 bases and J by 6 bases; unmatched bases: 9. The CDR3 consists of 15 residues. CDR1 and CDR2 (germline): PRHDT, FYEKMQ (reference sequence). CDR3 sequence (DNA): TGTGCCAGCAGCCCTCAGACAGGGATGGCCGGGGAGCTGTTTTTT. It specifies CASSPQTGMAGELFF.

V and J are TRBV27 and TRBJ1-1; TRBD1 might be the D (5 bases). The CDR3 is made up of 14 amino acids. CDR1 is MNHEY, CDR2 SMNVEV, per germline (reference sequence). V was cut by 2 bases and J by 0 bases, with 7 bases left in between. The CDR3 region has the DNA TGTGCCAGCAGTTTAGGGGGGGTGAACACTGAAGCTTTCTTT. Amino acids: CASSLGGVNTEAFF.

This chain connects TRBV7-9 to TRBJ2-7, with no clear D. Germline CDR1 reads SEHNR; CDR2 reads FQNEAQ (reference sequence). This CDR3 is 14 amino acids long. The V gene lost 4 bases and the J gene lost 4 bases, with 14 bases spanning the gap. CDR3 DNA sequence: TGTGCCAGCAGCTCCTCCCCCAAACTATACGAGCAGTACTTC. Translation: CASSSSPKLYEQYF.

J is TRBJ1-5 and V is TRBV27; 7 bases match TRBD1. Per the germline V gene, CDR1 is MNHEY and CDR2 is SMNVEV (reference sequence). V shed 4 bases, J shed 4 bases, and the junction held 13 bases outside the gene matches. This CDR3 has 17 amino acids. DNA of the CDR3: TGTGCCAGCAGTTCCCTCCTAAACAGGGGTCAAAATCAGCCCCAGCATTTT. Its protein is CASSSLLNRGQNQPQHF.

The chain has TRBV24-1 and TRBJ2-1; 10 bases are shared with TRBD2. Germline trimming cut 6 bases from V and 8 bases from J; bases unmatched to any gene: 6. In germline, CDR1 is KGHDR, CDR2 SFDVKD. This CDR3 comprises 14 residues. CDR3 DNA sequence: TGTGCCACCAGTCCCAGCGGGAGGGCGGATGAGCAGTTCTTC. It translates to CATSPSGRADEQFF.

This CDR3 reads CASSRTSGTQQYF. The DNA for the CDR3 is TGTGCCAGCAGCCGGACTAGCGGGACCCAACAGTACTTC. The chain links TRBV6-2 or TRBV6-3 to TRBJ2-5; 12 positions agree with TRBD2. The CDR3 extends over 13 amino acids. The germline CDR1 and CDR2 sequences are MNHEY and SVGEGT. V lost 6 bases and J lost 11; bases outside the gene matches: 7.

A single count supports this clone. The chain employs TRBV5-8 and TRBJ2-1; TRBD2 is a possible D gene (6 bases). Germline-derived CDR1 and CDR2 are SGHTS and YDEGEE. Trimming removed 0 bases at V and 5 bases at J, with 12 bases between. This CDR3 has 15 amino acids. In nucleotides, the CDR3 is TGTGCCAGCAGCTTGGGACTAGTTAGTCACAATGAGCAGTTCTTC. The encoded protein is CASSLGLVSHNEQFF. Using reference TRBV5-8 and TRBJ2-1 for the parts outside the CDR3, the full variable domain is EAGVTQSPTHLIKTRGQQATLRCSPISGHTSVYWYQQALGLGLQFLLWYDEGEERNRGNFPPRFSGRQFPNYSSELNVNALELEDSALYLCASSLGLVSHNEQFFGPGTRLTVL.

The chain carries TRBV28 and TRBJ2-7; 7 bases align to TRBD1. CDR3 length: 16 amino acids. The trim removed 6 bases at V and 0 bases at J, leaving 11 bases unmatched. Germline CDR1 is MDHEN and CDR2 is SYDVKM. Written as DNA, the CDR3 is TGTGCCAGCAGACTTACCCACAGGGGAACCTCCTACGAGCAGTACTTC. It translates to CASRLTHRGTSYEQYF.

The rearrangement joins TRBV5-1 to TRBJ2-7; D might be TRBD2 (6 bases). Trimming stripped 5 bases from V and 6 bases from J, with 21 bases between. This CDR3 is built from 15 residues. CDR1 is SGHRS, CDR2 YFSETQ, per germline. DNA of the CDR3: TGCGCCAGCAGAGTAGAGACAGCGGGCCTGCTCGAGCAGTACTTC. This sequence encodes CASRVETAGLLEQYF.

This chain joins TRBV4-1 and TRBJ2-5; 7 bases fit TRBD1. The CDR3 covers 20 residues. With V trimmed by 0 bases and J by 1 base, 17 bases remained unmatched. From germline, CDR1 is MGHRA and CDR2 YSYEKL. The CDR3 DNA is TGCGCCAGCAGCCAAGATCCTTGGACAGGAACAATAACTATCCAAGAGACCCAGTACTTC. Protein sequence: CASSQDPWTGTITIQETQYF.

V gene TRBV27 combines with J gene TRBJ2-3, with D perhaps matching TRBD1 (5 bases). Germline CDR1 reads MNHEY; CDR2 reads SMNVEV (reference sequence). The CDR3 runs to 13 residues. Trimming cost V 6 bases and J 1 base, with 8 bases left between them. The CDR3 bases are TGTGCCAGCAGATTGACAGGCACAGATACGCAGTATTTT. Protein product: CASRLTGTDTQYF.

This rearrangement joins TRBV7-2 to TRBJ1-4; TRBD1 aligns across 8 bases. Germline V lookup: CDR1 SGHTA, CDR2 FQGNSA. The CDR3 extends over 16 amino acids. J lost 7 bases, V lost 7 bases, and 14 bases had no gene match. The CDR3 sequence: CASMRTGKVPSEKLFF. The CDR3 DNA reads as TGTGCCAGCATGAGGACAGGGAAGGTCCCAAGTGAAAAACTGTTTTTT.

This sequence joins TRBV7-6 and TRBJ2-7, with 10 bases fitting TRBD2. The CDR3 consists of 15 residues. V was pared by 5 bases and J by 7 bases, with 11 bases of the junction left unmatched. Per germline, CDR1 SGHVS and CDR2 FNYEAQ. CDR3 DNA: TGTGCCAGCAGCCTCGGGACTAGCGCTCCGGGGGAGCAGTACTTC. Translated: CASSLGTSAPGEQYF.

The gene calls are TRBV7-6 and TRBJ1-6; a possible D gene is TRBD1 (5 bases). Germline loops: CDR1 SGHVS, CDR2 FNYEAQ. Trimming pared 4 bases from V and 10 bases from J, leaving 20 bases between. There are 16 residues in the CDR3. CDR3 amino acids: CASSSNETEVGSPLHF. CDR3 coding DNA: TGTGCCAGCAGCTCAAATGAGACAGAAGTGGGATCACCCCTCCACTTT.

As DNA, the CDR3 is TGTGCCAGCAGCTTAGGGCGGAAAGAGACCCAGTACTTC. Encoded protein: CASSLGRKETQYF. The gene calls are TRBV7-2 and TRBJ2-5; D unclear. V dropped 1 base and J dropped 3 bases, with 6 bases sitting between them. Germline V gives CDR1 SGHTA, CDR2 FQGNSA. The CDR3 extends over 13 amino acids.

The rearrangement links TRBV28 to TRBJ2-2, with TRBD2 as a possible D gene (7 bases). Between the trimmed V and J ends, which lost 8 bases and 6 bases, there was a span of 22 bases. Germline V CDR1 and CDR2: MDHEN, SYDVKM. There are 16 residues in the CDR3. CDR3 loop: CASRERDIEVPGELFF. The CDR3 region has the DNA TGTGCCAGCCGGGAGCGGGACATCGAGGTACCCGGGGAGCTGTTTTTT.

The chain is built from TRBV6-5 and TRBJ2-3, with TRBD2 identical over 10 bases. V was pared by 3 bases and J by 2 bases, with 2 bases of the junction left unmatched. Germline loops: CDR1 MNHEY, CDR2 SVGAGI. The CDR3 has 15 residues. The CDR3 nucleotides read TGTGCCAGCAGTTATGGGACTAGCGTCACAGATACGCAGTATTTT. Amino acids: CASSYGTSVTDTQYF.

The J gene is TRBJ1-2, the V gene TRBV6-6, with 10 positions matching TRBD1. This CDR3 is built from 13 residues. CDR1 MNHNY and CDR2 SVGAGI come from the germline V gene (reference sequence). V shed 6 bases and J 10 bases; nucleotides not matched to a gene: 8. The CDR3 here is CASSQTGQGVYTF. In DNA, the CDR3 is TGTGCCAGCAGCCAAACCGGACAGGGGGTCTACACCTTC.

This rearrangement joins TRBV11-2 to TRBJ2-7; D might be TRBD2 (6 bases). Germline lookup yields CDR1 SGHAT and CDR2 FQNNGV. The CDR3 length is 15 residues. V dropped 1 base and J dropped 2 bases, with 12 bases sitting between them. The CDR3 spells CASSLGTGVTYEQYF. DNA for the CDR3: TGTGCCAGCAGCTTAGGGACGGGAGTCACCTACGAGCAGTACTTC.

This clone showed up just once. This chain joins TRBV5-1 and TRBJ2-1, with no clear D. Germline V gives CDR1 SGHRS, CDR2 YFSETQ. CDR3 length: 11 residues. V was pared by 4 bases and J by 7 bases, with 6 bases between. The CDR3 spells CASSRGNEQFF. The DNA for the CDR3 is TGCGCCAGCAGCCGCGGAAATGAGCAGTTCTTC.

The J gene is TRBJ1-1, the V gene TRBV2, with D maybe TRBD1 (6 bases). The CDR3 totals 15 residues. V was pared by 7 bases and J by 1 base, with 16 bases between. Per germline, CDR1 SNHLY and CDR2 FYNNEI. In DNA form, the CDR3 reads TGTGCCAGCAAACCAAACAGGGAAAAGAACACTGAAGCTTTCTTT. It translates to CASKPNREKNTEAFF.

This chain joins TRBV6-5 and TRBJ2-5, with a possible D match to TRBD2 (5 bases). The CDR3 is 14 amino acids. CDR1 is MNHEY and CDR2 is SVGAGI in the germline V gene. The V end was cut by 2 bases, the J end by 9 bases, with 16 bases between. CDR3 DNA: TGTGCCAGCAGTTACGTTTTGGGGTCCGGGGCCCAGTACTTC. It translates to CASSYVLGSGAQYF.

This chain uses TRBV7-9 with TRBJ1-1; D not certain. Trimming removed 3 bases at V and 1 base at J, with 12 bases between. This CDR3 spans 15 amino acids. The germline V gene has CDR1 SEHNR and CDR2 FQNEAQ (reference sequence). The CDR3 loop is CASSFTSISNTEAFF. The CDR3 coding sequence is TGTGCCAGCAGCTTTACGTCTATTTCGAACACTGAAGCTTTCTTT.

The chain employs TRBV6-2 or TRBV6-3 and TRBJ2-1, with 12 bases identical to TRBD2. The junction had 16 bases not matched to a gene; V was cut back by 6 bases and J by 10 bases. The CDR3 totals 17 residues. CDR1 is MNHEY, CDR2 SVGEGT, per germline. The CDR3: CASSTTPGLAGTREQFF. The CDR3 coding sequence is TGTGCCAGCAGCACCACCCCAGGACTAGCGGGAACCAGGGAGCAGTTCTTC.

V usage is TRBV20-1 and J usage is TRBJ2-6, with 7 bases fitting TRBD1. Germline CDR1 and CDR2: DFQATT and SNEGSKA (reference sequence). The CDR3 covers 19 residues. Trimming removed 3 bases from V and 0 bases from J; junction bases left unmatched: 14. The DNA for the CDR3 is TGCAGTGCTAGTCCCTCCGGGACAGAGGTCTCCTCTGGGGCCAACGTCCTGACTTTC. Translation gives CSASPSGTEVSSGANVLTF.

The rearrangement joins TRBV10-3 to TRBJ2-7, with TRBD1 matching 9 bases. CDR1 and CDR2 from the germline V gene are ENHRY and SYGVKD. Trimming took 6 bases from V and 0 from J; bases not matched to a gene: 6. The length of the CDR3 is 15 residues. CDR3 in amino acids: CAISPGQGSSYEQYF. For the CDR3, the DNA is TGTGCCATCAGCCCGGGACAGGGCAGCTCCTACGAGCAGTACTTC.

CDR3 amino acids: CAWSVRSGLTGELFF. The CDR3 region has the DNA TGTGCCTGGAGTGTACGGTCAGGGCTAACCGGGGAGCTGTTTTTT. The gene calls are TRBV30 and TRBJ2-2, with D perhaps matching TRBD1 (5 bases). The germline V and J ends were trimmed by 0 bases and 5 bases, with 13 bases remaining between them. The CDR3 runs to 15 residues. Per germline, CDR1 GTSNPN and CDR2 SVGIG (reference sequence).

This clone has just a few counts. The V and J genes are TRBV6-2 or TRBV6-3 and TRBJ1-2, with D perhaps matching TRBD1 (6 bases). CDR1 and CDR2 from the germline V gene are MNHEY and SVGEGT. Trimming took 5 bases from V and 3 from J, leaving 10 bases between them. CDR3 length equals 13 residues. In nucleotides, the CDR3 is TGTGCCAGCAGTCGACAGGTCTACTATGGCTACACCTTC. Translated, it gives CASSRQVYYGYTF.